This T cell receptor beta chain was captured in a study of low-dose radiotherapy and immunotherapy resistance in tumors. Study at large: Over 26 weeks, cohort 2 got 1 Gy every two weeks, reaching 13 Gy.

This clonotype occurred many times. TRAV- and TRBV-specific primers were used for first-strand cDNA, which covered alpha and beta chains. PCR amplification of the TCRs was performed with Phusion for 20 PCR cycles, and it relied on a constant-region primer together with a V-primer adapter. TCRdb analysed the reads with MiXCR anew, one entry per CDR3 protein. This table holds roughly 76,000 distinct CDR3 sequences, approximately 19% found once. The time point is: before trial treatment. V lost 2 bases to trimming and J lost 5 bases; unmatched junction nucleotides: 4. CDR1 and CDR2 (germline): SEHNR, FQNEAQ (reference sequence). This CDR3 has 14 residues.

The origin of this receptor is a male donor with prostate cancer. The material sequenced was PBMCs, taken before treatment. The chain couples TRBV7-9 to TRBJ1-1; 8 bases line up with TRBD1. CDR3 sequence (DNA): TGTGCCAGCAGCTTACGACAGGGGTGGACTGAAGCTTTCTTT. Translating gives CASSLRQGWTEAFF.